This T cell receptor beta chain was observed in a study of patients and donors after allogeneic stem cell transplantation. This clonotype was observed a handful of times. Each CDR3 protein is one row after TCRdb ran MiXCR on the RT-PCR reads. This sample has 920,000 or so distinct CDR3 sequences, with about a sixth found just once. This CDR3 contains 15 residues. V shed 4 bases, J shed 3 bases, and the junction held 6 bases outside the gene matches. This chain connects TRBV12-3 or TRBV12-4 to TRBJ2-7; TRBD1 agrees at 10 bases. This TCR was recovered from a human donor who was either an allogeneic HSCT recipient or a stem cell or donor lymphocyte infusion donor (not recorded which). It is not recorded whose cells these are; they may come from a transplant donor. Input material: blood, either unsorted or a sorted T cell fraction (not recorded which). The CDR3 bases are TGTGCCAGCAGTTCGCCCGGGACAGGGGACTACGAGCAGTACTTC. Translation: CASSSPGTGDYEQYF.